This is a list of T cell receptor beta chains from one sample in a study of STAT3 mutations in large granular lymphocyte leukemia. Some clones are missing from TCRdb's copy, which holds only in-frame ones; the method was immunoSEQ multiplex PCR. The sample has approximately 2,500 clones; around three fifths are singletons. The sample consisted of peripheral blood mononuclear cells. Receptors originate from a man in his 60s with T-cell large granular lymphocyte leukemia. Some clones in this sample may be carry-over from other donors' samples. CDR3s leave out the opening cysteine and the closing phenylalanine or tryptophan. The order of the fields is V gene, J gene, CDR3 protein.

v_gene: TRBV30; j_gene: TRBJ1-1; CDR3aa: AWNGGWNTEAF
v_gene: TRBV30; j_gene: TRBJ1-2; CDR3aa: AWSVQVYGYT
v_gene: TRBV18; j_gene: TRBJ2-1; CDR3aa: ASSPLASGRLSSYNEQF
v_gene: TRBV5-1; j_gene: TRBJ2-7; CDR3aa: ASSLEFGGHEQY
v_gene: TRBV7-2; j_gene: TRBJ1-2; CDR3aa: ASSSPFSTYGYT
v_gene: TRBV7-9; j_gene: TRBJ2-3; CDR3aa: ASSLRNTQY
v_gene: TRBV7-3; j_gene: TRBJ2-1; CDR3aa: ASSQRDSHREQF
v_gene: TRBV5-6; j_gene: TRBJ1-2; CDR3aa: ASSPGYRGNGYT
v_gene: TRBV29-1; j_gene: TRBJ2-5; CDR3aa: SVGTEETQY
v_gene: TRBV5-5; j_gene: TRBJ1-5; CDR3aa: ASSLVGPPPQH
v_gene: TRBV5-4; j_gene: TRBJ2-1; CDR3aa: ASSQDRGDEQF